The TCR beta chain described here comes from a study of shared clonotypes between healthy human individuals. On this clone itself: Its antigen is currently unknown.

The protocol was immunoSEQ multiplex PCR, while the TCRdb copy is restricted to in-frame clones and leaves out a portion. This sample yields roughly 2,000,000 clones, of which 93% are seen a single time; 1.5% to 2% belongs to the top ten. The germline V gene encodes CDR1 SGHDT and CDR2 YYEEEE. The CDR3 has 14 amino acids. V lost 0 bases and J lost 4, with 11 bases in between. Naive CD8 cells lacked CD45RO, underwent positive selection for CCR7 and left out terminally differentiated effector memory CD45RA+ cells. Study-wide results and limits: Sharing across four donors was highest in naive CD4 (approximately 5%) and lowest in memory CD8 (roughly 0.4%).

This rearrangement joins TRBV5-6 to TRBJ2-7, with D perhaps matching TRBD2 (5 bases). The sequence derives from a man younger than 30 in good health. Some clones in this sample may be carry-over from other donors' samples. Sequences were obtained from naive CD8+ T cells from PBMCs. The CDR3 bases are TGTGCCAGCAGCTTGGACGGGCGAGGGTACGAGCAGTACTTC. Translating it yields CASSLDGRGYEQYF.